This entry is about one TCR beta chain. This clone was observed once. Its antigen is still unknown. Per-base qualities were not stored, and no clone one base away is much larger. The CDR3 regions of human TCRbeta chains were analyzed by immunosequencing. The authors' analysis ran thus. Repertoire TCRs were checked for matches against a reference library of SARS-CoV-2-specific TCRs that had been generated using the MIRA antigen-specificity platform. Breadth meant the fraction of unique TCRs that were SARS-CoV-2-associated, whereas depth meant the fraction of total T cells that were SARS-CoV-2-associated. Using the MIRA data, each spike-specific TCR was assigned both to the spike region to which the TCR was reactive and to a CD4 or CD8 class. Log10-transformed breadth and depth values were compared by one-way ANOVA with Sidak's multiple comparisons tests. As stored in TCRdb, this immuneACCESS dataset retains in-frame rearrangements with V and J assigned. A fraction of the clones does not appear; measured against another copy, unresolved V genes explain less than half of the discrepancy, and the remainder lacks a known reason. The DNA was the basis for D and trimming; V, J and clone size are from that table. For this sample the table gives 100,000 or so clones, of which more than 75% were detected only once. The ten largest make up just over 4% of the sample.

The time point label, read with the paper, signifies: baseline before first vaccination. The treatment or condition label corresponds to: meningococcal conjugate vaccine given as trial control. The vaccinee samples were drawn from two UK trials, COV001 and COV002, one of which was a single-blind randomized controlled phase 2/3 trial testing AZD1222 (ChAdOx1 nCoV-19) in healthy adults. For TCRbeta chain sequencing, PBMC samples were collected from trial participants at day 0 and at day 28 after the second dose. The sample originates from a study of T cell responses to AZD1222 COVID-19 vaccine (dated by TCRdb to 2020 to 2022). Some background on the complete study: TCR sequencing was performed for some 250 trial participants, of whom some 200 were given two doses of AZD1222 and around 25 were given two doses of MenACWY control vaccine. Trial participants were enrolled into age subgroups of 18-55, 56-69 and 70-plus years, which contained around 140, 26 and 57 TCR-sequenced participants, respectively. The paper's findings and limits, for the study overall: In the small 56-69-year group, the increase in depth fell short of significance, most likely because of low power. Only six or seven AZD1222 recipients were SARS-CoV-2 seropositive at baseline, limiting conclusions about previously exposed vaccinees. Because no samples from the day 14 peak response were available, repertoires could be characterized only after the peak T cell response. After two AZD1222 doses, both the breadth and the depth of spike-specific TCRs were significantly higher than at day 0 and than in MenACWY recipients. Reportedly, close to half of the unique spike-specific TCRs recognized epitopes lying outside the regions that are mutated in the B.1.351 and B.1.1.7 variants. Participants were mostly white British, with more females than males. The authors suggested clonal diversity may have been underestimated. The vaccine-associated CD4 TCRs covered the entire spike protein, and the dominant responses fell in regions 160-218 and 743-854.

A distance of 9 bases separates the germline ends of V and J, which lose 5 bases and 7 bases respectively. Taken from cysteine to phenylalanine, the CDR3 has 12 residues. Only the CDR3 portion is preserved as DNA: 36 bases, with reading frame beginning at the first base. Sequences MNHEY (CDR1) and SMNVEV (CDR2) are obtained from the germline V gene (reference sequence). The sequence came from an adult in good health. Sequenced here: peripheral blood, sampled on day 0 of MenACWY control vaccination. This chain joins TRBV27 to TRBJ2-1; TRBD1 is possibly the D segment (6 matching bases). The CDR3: CASSGQTNEQFF. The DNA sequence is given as TGTGCCAGCAGTGGACAGACTAATGAGCAGTTCTTC.